This is a list of T cell receptor beta chains from one sample in a study of beta chain features in type 1 diabetes. Libraries were prepared by immunoSEQ multiplex PCR; TCRdb keeps only in-frame clonotypes and omits some of them. Among 330,000 or so clones listed, about 14% were seen once. The sample taken for sequencing was central memory CD4+ T cells from blood. These receptor sequences come from a man aged 25 to 45 in good health. The CDR3 runs from the conserved cysteine through the conserved F or W. D genes are given only for firm matches. The size field is filled for only some rows; it gives once, few, many or a size class.

TRBJ1-1 | TRBV4-2 | NA | NA | CASSVHPRGEAFF | TGTGCCAGCAGCGTACACCCGCGGGGTGAAGCTTTCTTT
TRBJ1-2 | TRBV7-2 | few | NA | CASSLELDRRRGYTF | TGTGCCAGCAGCTTAGAGTTAGATCGCAGGCGCGGCTACACCTTC
TRBJ2-1 | TRBV21-1 | NA | NA | CASRLFENSAYNEQFF | TGTGCCAGCAGACTGTTTGAGAATAGCGCCTACAATGAGCAGTTCTTC
TRBJ2-3 | TRBV5-1 | few | NA | CASSSGPTSTDTQYF | TGCGCCAGCAGCTCCGGTCCGACTAGCACAGATACGCAGTATTTT
TRBJ2-2 | TRBV7-3 | few | NA | CASSLGLHRELFF | TGTGCCAGCAGCTTAGGACTCCACCGGGAGCTGTTTTTT
TRBJ1-1 | TRBV30 | NA | NA | CAWSVWGGQNTEAFF | TGTGCCTGGAGTGTTTGGGGGGGGCAGAACACTGAAGCTTTCTTT
TRBJ1-2 | TRBV18 | few | NA | CASSPAKVLGDYGYTF | TGTGCCAGCTCACCCGCAAAAGTGCTCGGGGACTATGGCTACACCTTC
TRBJ2-1 | TRBV9 | NA | TRBD1 | CASSGGQGAYNEQFF | TGTGCCAGCAGCGGGGGACAGGGGGCTTACAATGAGCAGTTCTTC
TRBJ1-2 | TRBV11-2 | few | NA | CASSFIEVRRGYTF | TGTGCCAGCAGCTTTATAGAGGTTCGGAGAGGCTACACCTTC
TRBJ1-1 | TRBV18 | few | NA | CASSPGGTGGEAFF | TGTGCCAGCTCACCAGGCGGAACAGGAGGTGAAGCTTTCTTT
TRBJ1-2 | TRBV2 | many | NA | CASSGLTVGYTF | TGTGCCAGCAGTGGATTGACAGTTGGCTACACCTTC
TRBJ1-4 | TRBV5-1 | NA | TRBD1 | CASSLDRGNEKLFF | TGCGCCAGCAGCTTGGACAGGGGTAATGAAAAACTGTTTTTT
TRBJ2-7 | TRBV5-1 | few | NA | CASSLVPGGTYEQYF | TGCGCCAGCAGCTTGGTTCCGGGGGGCACCTACGAGCAGTACTTC
TRBJ2-5 | TRBV29-1 | NA | TRBD2 | CSVALAVQETQYF | TGCAGCGTTGCCCTAGCGGTCCAAGAGACCCAGTACTTC
TRBJ2-7 | TRBV5-5 | few | TRBD1 | CASSWGQGFTYEQYF | TGTGCCAGCAGCTGGGGACAGGGTTTCACCTACGAGCAGTACTTC
TRBJ1-2 | TRBV18 | few | TRBD1 | CASSRQGEDYGYTF | TGTGCCAGCTCACGGCAGGGGGAGGACTATGGCTACACCTTC
TRBJ2-2 | TRBV11-2 | NA | NA | CASSSRVGGELFF | TGTGCCAGCAGCTCTCGGGTGGGCGGGGAGCTGTTTTTT
TRBJ1-4 | TRBV19 | NA | NA | CASNHLAGGEKLFF | TGTGCCAGTAACCACCTAGCTGGGGGTGAAAAACTGTTTTTT
TRBJ2-6 | TRBV10-3 | many | NA | CAISEGSNGANVLTF | TGTGCCATCAGTGAAGGGTCTAACGGGGCCAACGTCCTGACTTTC
TRBJ1-1 | TRBV6-5 | few | NA | CAISGAGVNTEAFF | TGTGCCATCAGTGGGGCAGGGGTTAACACTGAAGCTTTCTTT
TRBJ2-3 | TRBV19 | NA | NA | CASSIGYRDTDTQYF | TGTGCCAGTAGTATAGGTTACAGGGATACAGATACGCAGTATTTT
TRBJ2-4 | TRBV14 | many | TRBD2 | CASSPTGTRNIQYF | TGTGCCAGCAGCCCGACCGGGACTAGAAACATTCAGTACTTC
TRBJ2-3 | TRBV12-5 | NA | NA | CASGPYGTDTQYF | TGTGCTAGTGGTCCGTATGGCACAGATACGCAGTATTTT
TRBJ2-1 | TRBV13 | few | NA | CASSSEPYNEQFF | TGTGCCAGCAGTTCTGAGCCCTACAATGAGCAGTTCTTC
TRBJ2-1 | TRBV6-1 | few | TRBD2 | CASSASGGVGNEQFF | TGTGCCAGCAGCGCAAGCGGGGGGGTGGGAAATGAGCAGTTCTTC
TRBJ1-1 | TRBV25-1 | few | NA | CASRVTGNTEAFF | TGTGCCAGCAGAGTGACAGGTAACACTGAAGCTTTCTTT
TRBJ2-3 | TRBV4-3 | NA | NA | CASSQEGLGDQYF | TGCGCCAGCAGCCAAGAAGGGCTAGGGGACCAGTATTTT
TRBJ2-3 | TRBV5-6 | many | NA | CASSRDLGRGVPDTQYF | TGTGCCAGCAGCCGCGATTTAGGCAGGGGAGTCCCGGATACGCAGTATTTT